Included here is one T cell receptor (beta chain) sequence, with context. The antigen it binds to is not known. No qualities accompany the bases; no much larger clone lies one base away. CDR1 and CDR2 are drawn from the germline V gene (reference sequence): SEHNR, FQNEAQ. The CDR3 spans 14 residues, from the cysteine through the phenylalanine. The entry retains the CDR3 DNA only, 42 bases that are in frame from base 1. The germline V and J ends show losses of 11 bases and 3 bases respectively, and no gene match explains 8 bases of the junction. These data originate in a study of shared clonotypes between healthy human individuals (dated by TCRdb to 2020 to 2021). Study-level background: The cohort comprised two women and a few men aged 18 to 49 years. Per donor, leukapheresis produced somewhere between about 0.94 and 9 billion PBMCs. Per donor, three plates each were used for CD4 naive and CD4 memory, two for CD8 naive, and one for CD8 memory. To increase sequencing depth and limit assay-specific biases, different laboratories used diverse techniques to prepare libraries and sequence TCR repertoires. The study deeply sequenced blood TCR repertoires of five healthy adults to estimate repertoire size and the extent of clonotype sharing between individuals. The paper's findings and limits, for the study overall: Compared with non-shared clonotypes, the clonotypes found in all four sorted-subset donors had higher generation probabilities. Sampling was restricted to blood, and TCR repertoires in tissue are likely to differ from TCR repertoires in blood. Pairwise subsampling led to the expectation that sequencing depth would affect the degree of clonotype sharing among donors. Because the study included a small number of donors, the genetic and exposure-history diversity represented was limited. Even with the large sequencing depth, rarefaction of the sorted-subset datasets indicated that sequencing was incomplete. Across a handful of donors, roughly 5% of naive CD4, roughly 3.5% of naive CD8, 2.3% of memory CD4, and approximately 0.4% of memory CD8 clonotypes were shared. Larger estimated clonotype richness was generally found for naive subsets than for memory subsets.

Using the deep immunoSEQ assay, TCR CDR3 regions were amplified from genomic DNA by multiplex PCR. Genomic DNA extracted from each cell subset was distributed evenly over all wells of several immunoSEQ 96-well plates, and each plate served as one replicate. Each replicate PCR for sorted subsets received roughly 0.2 ug genomic DNA, equal to about 29,000 T cell genomes. The purified libraries were quantified using a Qubit 3.0 fluorometer, sized with a Bioanalyzer 2100, and then quantified again using the KAPA Library Quantification kit. Each immunoSEQ 96-well plate was sequenced on its own single-read 150-cycle Illumina NextSeq 550 flow cell. On the study's bioinformatics: The immunoSEQ output contained only junctional sequences without quality scores, so filtering could not match that applied to full-length reads. Sequences were annotated with PyIR, a Python wrapper for IgBLAST v1.9, using IMGT germline references to assign V/J genes and CDR3. Any read was removed if the V/J assignment was weak (E-value above 1e-6), the CDR3 was missing, or the read contained stop codons, out-of-frame junctions, or ambiguous translated residues. V3J clonotypes were defined as sequences sharing the same inferred V gene, J gene, and CDR3 amino acid sequence. To compute the percentage overlap between repertoires, the number of shared unique clonotypes was divided by the size of the smaller repertoire. Three approaches were used to assess repertoire richness: RTK rarefaction, the Chao1 estimator, and Recon v2.1 estimates of unobserved clonotypes. For all TCRbeta clonotypes obtained by the gDNA method from a few donors, generation probabilities were computed with OLGA. TCRdb's version of the immuneACCESS table is confined to in-frame rearrangements and falls short of the full clone set. An unresolved V gene accounts for under half of the shortfall where checked; the remainder is of unknown origin. V, J and clone size reflect that table, while D and trimming were determined from the DNA. This sample holds about 670,000 clones; roughly 70% were observed only once. Clones ranked in the top ten supply under 2% of the sample.

The donors were healthy, HIV-negative adults who had no recently reported acute infections or vaccinations. Only Caucasian adults living in Nashville, Tennessee, USA were represented among the donors. CD4+ T cells were enriched by magnetic negative selection; naive cells were then positively selected on CD45RA, and the negative fraction formed the memory subset. Blood was obtained by leukapheresis, after which PBMCs were separated by Ficoll-Histopaque density gradient centrifugation and cryopreserved in liquid nitrogen vapor phase. Analytical flow cytometry was used to check the purity and quantity of each magnetically sorted T cell population. Each sorted fraction had its genomic DNA isolated and then quantified by UV absorbance on a Nanodrop 2000c.

Recombination linked TRBV7-9 to TRBJ2-3, and TRBD2 aligns with 10 junction nucleotides. This clonotype was obtained from a woman aged 25 to 39 in good health. What was sequenced was memory CD4+ T cells sorted from blood. Taken with the paper, the label for cell subset or site translates to: CD45RA-negative fraction. At the DNA level, the sequence is TGTGCCGGTCTATTAGCGGGAGGTACAGATACGCAGTATTTT. This translates into CAGLLAGGTDTQYF.